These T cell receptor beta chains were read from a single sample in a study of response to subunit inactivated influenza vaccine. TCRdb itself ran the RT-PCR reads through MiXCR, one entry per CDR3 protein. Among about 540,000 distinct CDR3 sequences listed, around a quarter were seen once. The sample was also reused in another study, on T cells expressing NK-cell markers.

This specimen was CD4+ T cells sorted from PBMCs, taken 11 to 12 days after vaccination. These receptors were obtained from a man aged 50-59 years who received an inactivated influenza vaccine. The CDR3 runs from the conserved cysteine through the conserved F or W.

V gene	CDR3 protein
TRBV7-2	CASSSGLSPDTQYF
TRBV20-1	CSARSGTTQYF
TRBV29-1	CSTMGAVGQPQHF
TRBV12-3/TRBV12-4	CASTPGRELAGRNEQFF
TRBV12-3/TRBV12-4	CASSLTPPNEQYF
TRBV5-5	CASSILGGDSYNEQFF
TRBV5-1	CASSLATGNTQYF
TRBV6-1	CASSVRRGGYEQYF
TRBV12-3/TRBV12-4	CASSLGEGRIYEQYF
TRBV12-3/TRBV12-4	CASSPLPGQGVESQYF
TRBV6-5	CASSFTGTGGALIKLFF
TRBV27	CASSYRDPNSYEQYF
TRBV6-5	CASSFPEGGGYTF
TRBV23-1	CASSQSIGGHLGAKNIQYF
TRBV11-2	CASSLGSTGGANTGELFF